A single sample is the source of the 2 T cell receptor beta chains below, sequenced in a study of T cell responses to AZD1222 COVID-19 vaccine. Assay used: immunoSEQ multiplex PCR; TCRdb lists only in-frame clones, some missing. The sample contains approximately 150,000 clones, 86% of which appear only once. The source material was peripheral blood, sampled 28 days after the second AZD1222 dose. Source of these receptors: an adult who received the AZD1222 COVID-19 vaccine.

This chain connects TRBV7-9 to TRBJ2-7; TRBD1 might be the D (6 bases). The CDR3 covers 12 residues. The germline V gene has CDR1 SEHNR and CDR2 FQNEAQ (reference sequence). V lost 2 bases, J lost 5 bases, and 7 bases lay in between. Here the CDR3 reads CASSLQGHEQYF. CDR3 DNA sequence: TGTGCCAGCAGCTTACAGGGGCACGAGCAGTACTTC.

This clone was seen a single time. As DNA, the CDR3 is TGTGCCAGCAGTCCATTATCTGCGGGGCTTTTCATGAACACTGAAGCTTTCTTT. Encoded protein: CASSPLSAGLFMNTEAFF. The chain couples TRBV6-6 to TRBJ1-1; weak D call: TRBD1 (5 bases). In germline, CDR1 is MNHNY, CDR2 SVGAGI (reference sequence). The V and J ends lost 5 bases and 0 bases respectively, with 22 bases between them. The CDR3 is made up of 18 amino acids.